The 10 T cell receptor beta chains in this list originate from one sample, sequenced in a study of T cells after yellow fever vaccination. TCRdb redid the calling of the 5' RACE reads with MiXCR, one entry per CDR3 protein. The table lists 450,000 to 550,000 distinct CDR3 sequences, 20% to 25% of them singletons. The sequencing used PBMCs, collected roughly 23 days after the first yellow fever vaccination. These receptors were obtained from a man between 18 and 35 years old who received the YFV17D yellow fever vaccine.

This clonotype was seen a handful of times. J is TRBJ1-1 and V is TRBV20-1; D ambiguous. The CDR3 contains 14 residues. V was pared by 2 bases and J by 1 base, with 11 bases between. The germline CDR1 and CDR2 sequences are DFQATT and SNEGSKA (reference sequence). CDR3 DNA sequence: TGCAGTGCTAGACCAGGCCTAGGGAACACTGAAGCTTTCTTT. This encodes CSARPGLGNTEAFF.

The gene calls are TRBV7-3 and TRBJ2-1, with D unclear. The CDR3 has 15 residues. V lost 2 bases and J lost 4, with 12 bases in between. Germline CDR1 is SGHTA and CDR2 is FQGTGA. Here the CDR3 DNA reads TGTGCCAGCAGCTTAGGCCCTCGCAGGTACAATGAGCAGTTCTTC. Translating it yields CASSLGPRRYNEQFF.

This rearrangement joins TRBV20-1 to TRBJ2-5; D tentatively reads TRBD1 or TRBD2 (5 bases each). CDR3 length equals 13 residues. V was pared by 3 bases and J by 1 base, with 9 bases between. The germline V gene has CDR1 DFQATT and CDR2 SNEGSKA (reference sequence). CDR3 protein: CSASRDGQETQYF. The CDR3 DNA sequence: TGCAGTGCTAGCCGGGACGGCCAAGAGACCCAGTACTTC.

V gene TRBV12-3 or TRBV12-4 combines with J gene TRBJ2-5, with a weak D call TRBD1 (6 bases). The length of the CDR3 is 14 residues. V lost 6 bases and J lost 5, with 16 bases in between. The CDR3 sequence is CASRRRDNRETQYF. CDR3 nucleotides: TGTGCCAGCAGGCGCCGGGACAACCGGGAGACCCAGTACTTC.

This clonotype was counted many times. The J gene is TRBJ2-3, the V gene TRBV29-1; TRBD1 agrees at 8 bases. Germline V gene data show CDR1 as SQVTM and CDR2 as ANQGSEA. The CDR3 sequence is 15 residues long. The V segment lost 1 base and the J segment 0 bases; nucleotides outside the gene matches: 3. CDR3 coding DNA: TGCAGCGTTGAAGCCTGGGACAGGAGCACAGATACGCAGTATTTT. Its translation: CSVEAWDRSTDTQYF.

The chain combines TRBV11-3 with TRBJ2-1; TRBD1 matches at 7 bases. Germline CDR1 and CDR2: SGHNT and YENEEA. The V and J ends lost 5 bases and 0 bases, in that order; junction bases with no gene match: 4. The CDR3 sequence is 15 residues long. This CDR3 is CASSVTGHSYNEQFF. CDR3 bases: TGTGCCAGCAGCGTGACAGGGCACTCCTACAATGAGCAGTTCTTC.

This clonotype was observed a few times. The V and J genes are TRBV7-2 and TRBJ1-6, with D perhaps matching TRBD1 (5 bases). With 6 bases removed from V and 3 bases from J, the gap between germline ends came to 18 bases. The germline CDR1 and CDR2 sequences are SGHTA and FQGNSA. The CDR3 sequence is 17 residues long. The CDR3 sequence: CASSRGRGRVYNSPLHF. CDR3 coding DNA: TGTGCCAGCAGTCGAGGGAGGGGCAGGGTCTATAATTCACCCCTCCACTTT.

This clonotype came up a few times. V and J are TRBV29-1 and TRBJ2-1; 9 bases line up with TRBD1. The germline V gene encodes CDR1 SQVTM and CDR2 ANQGSEA. The trim removed 4 bases at V and 9 bases at J, leaving 13 bases unmatched. CDR3 length equals 15 residues. The CDR3 sequence is CSVVSLARQGGEQFF. The DNA for the CDR3 is TGCAGCGTTGTGAGTCTAGCACGACAGGGGGGTGAGCAGTTCTTC.

The CDR3 DNA reads TGTGCCAGCAGCGACCGGACAGGGGGCTCTGGGACCCAGTACTTC. Translating gives CASSDRTGGSGTQYF. This rearrangement joins TRBV9 to TRBJ2-5; 11 nucleotides agree with TRBD1. The length of the CDR3 is 15 residues. V shed 3 bases, J shed 7 bases, and the junction held 8 bases outside the gene matches. CDR1 and CDR2 from the germline V gene are SGDLS and YYNGEE.

The chain employs TRBV3-1 and TRBJ2-5, with 10 bases aligning to TRBD2. CDR3 size: 12 residues. V lost 3 bases, J lost 11 bases, and 3 bases stayed unmatched. CDR1 and CDR2 from the germline V gene are LGHDT and YNNKEL (reference sequence). CDR3 protein: CASSQISGGQYF. As DNA, the CDR3 is TGTGCCAGCAGCCAGATTAGCGGGGGGCAGTACTTC.